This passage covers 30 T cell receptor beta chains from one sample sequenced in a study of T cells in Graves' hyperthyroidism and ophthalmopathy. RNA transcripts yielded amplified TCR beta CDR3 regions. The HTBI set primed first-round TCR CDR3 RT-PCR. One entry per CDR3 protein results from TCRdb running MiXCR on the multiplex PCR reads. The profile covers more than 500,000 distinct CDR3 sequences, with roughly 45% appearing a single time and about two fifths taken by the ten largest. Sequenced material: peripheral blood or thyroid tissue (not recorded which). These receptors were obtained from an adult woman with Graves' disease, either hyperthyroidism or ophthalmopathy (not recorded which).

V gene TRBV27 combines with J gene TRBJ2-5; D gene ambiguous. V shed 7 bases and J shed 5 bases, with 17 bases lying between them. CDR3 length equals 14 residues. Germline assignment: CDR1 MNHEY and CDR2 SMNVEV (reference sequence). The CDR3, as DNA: TGTGCCAGCAAAAATGAGGCAGCCACGGAGACCCAGTACTTC. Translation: CASKNEAATETQYF.

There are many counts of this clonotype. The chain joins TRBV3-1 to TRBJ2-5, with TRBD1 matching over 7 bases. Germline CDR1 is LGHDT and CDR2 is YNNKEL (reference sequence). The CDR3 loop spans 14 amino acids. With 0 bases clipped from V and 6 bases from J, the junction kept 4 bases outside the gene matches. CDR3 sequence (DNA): TGTGCCAGCAGCCAAGAAGGGGGCGTGAAGACCCAGTACTTC. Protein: CASSQEGGVKTQYF.

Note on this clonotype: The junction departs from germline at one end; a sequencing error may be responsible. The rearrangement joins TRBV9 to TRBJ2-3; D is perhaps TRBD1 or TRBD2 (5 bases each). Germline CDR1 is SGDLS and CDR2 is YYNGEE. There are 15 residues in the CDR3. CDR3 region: CASSAAGARGDMQYF. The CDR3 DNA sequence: TGTGCCAGCAGCGCCGCCGGGGCGCGAGGAGATATGCAGTATTTT.

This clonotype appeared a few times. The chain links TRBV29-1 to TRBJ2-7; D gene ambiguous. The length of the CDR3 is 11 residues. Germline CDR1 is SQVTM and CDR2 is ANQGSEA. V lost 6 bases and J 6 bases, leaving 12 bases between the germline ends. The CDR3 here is CSVEIRLEQYF. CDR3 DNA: TGCAGCGTCGAAATACGTCTCGAGCAGTACTTC.

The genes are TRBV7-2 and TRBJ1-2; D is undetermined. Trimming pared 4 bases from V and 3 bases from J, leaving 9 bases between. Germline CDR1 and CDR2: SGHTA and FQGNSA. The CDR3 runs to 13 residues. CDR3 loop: CASSSRLHYGYTF. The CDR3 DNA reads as TGTGCCAGCAGCTCCCGCCTTCACTATGGCTACACCTTC. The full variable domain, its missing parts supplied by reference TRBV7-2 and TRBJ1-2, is GAGVSQSPSNKVTEKGKDVELRCDPISGHTALYWYRQSLGQGLEFLIYFQGNSAPDKSGLPSDRFSAERTGGSVSTLTIQRTQQEDSAVYLCASSSRLHYGYTFGSGTRLTVV.

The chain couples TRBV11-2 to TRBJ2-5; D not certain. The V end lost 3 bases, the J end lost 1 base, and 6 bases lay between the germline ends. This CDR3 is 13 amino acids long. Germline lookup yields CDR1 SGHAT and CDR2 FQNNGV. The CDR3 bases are TGTGCCAGCAGCTTCCTCCCCCAAGAGACCCAGTACTTC. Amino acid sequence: CASSFLPQETQYF.

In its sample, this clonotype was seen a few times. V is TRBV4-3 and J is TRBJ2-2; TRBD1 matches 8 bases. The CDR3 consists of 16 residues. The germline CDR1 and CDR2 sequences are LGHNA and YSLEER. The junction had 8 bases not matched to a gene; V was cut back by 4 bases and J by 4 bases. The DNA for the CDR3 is TGCGCCAGCAGCCGATCGGACAGGGAAGTCACCGGGGAGCTGTTTTTT. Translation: CASSRSDREVTGELFF.

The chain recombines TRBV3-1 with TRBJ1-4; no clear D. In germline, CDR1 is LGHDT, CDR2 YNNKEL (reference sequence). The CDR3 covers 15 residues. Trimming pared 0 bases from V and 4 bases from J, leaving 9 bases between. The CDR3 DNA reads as TGTGCCAGCAGCCAAGAAGCTGGGGTTAATGAAAAACTGTTTTTT. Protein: CASSQEAGVNEKLFF.

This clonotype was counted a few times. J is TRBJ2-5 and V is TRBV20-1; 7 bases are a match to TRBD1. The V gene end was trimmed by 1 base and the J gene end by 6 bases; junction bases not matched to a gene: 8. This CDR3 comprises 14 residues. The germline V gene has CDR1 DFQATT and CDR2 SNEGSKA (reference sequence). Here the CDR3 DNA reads TGCAGTGCTAGAGGTGCAGGGGGAATGCAGACCCAGTACTTC. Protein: CSARGAGGMQTQYF.

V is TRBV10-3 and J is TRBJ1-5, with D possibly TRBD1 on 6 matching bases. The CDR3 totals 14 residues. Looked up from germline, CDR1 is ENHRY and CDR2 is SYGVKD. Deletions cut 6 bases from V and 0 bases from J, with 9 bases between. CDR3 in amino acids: CAIRDSTSNQPQHF. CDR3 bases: TGTGCCATCAGGGACAGCACTAGCAATCAGCCCCAGCATTTT.

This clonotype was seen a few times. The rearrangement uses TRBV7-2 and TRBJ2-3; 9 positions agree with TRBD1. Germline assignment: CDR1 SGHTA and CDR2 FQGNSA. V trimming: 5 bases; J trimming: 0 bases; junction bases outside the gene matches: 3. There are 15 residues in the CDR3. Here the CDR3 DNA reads TGTGCCAGCAGCGGGACAGGGAGAAGCACAGATACGCAGTATTTT. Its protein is CASSGTGRSTDTQYF.

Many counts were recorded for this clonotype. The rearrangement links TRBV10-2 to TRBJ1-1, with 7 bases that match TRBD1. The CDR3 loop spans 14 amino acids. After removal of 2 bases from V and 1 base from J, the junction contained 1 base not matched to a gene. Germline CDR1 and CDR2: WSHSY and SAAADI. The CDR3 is CASSETGANTEAFF. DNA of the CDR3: TGCGCCAGCAGTGAGACAGGGGCGAACACTGAAGCTTTCTTT.

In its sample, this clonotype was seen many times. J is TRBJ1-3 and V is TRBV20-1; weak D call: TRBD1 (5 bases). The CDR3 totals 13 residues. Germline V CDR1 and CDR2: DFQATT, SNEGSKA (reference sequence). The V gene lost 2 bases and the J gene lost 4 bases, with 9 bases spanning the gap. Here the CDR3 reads CSARTPGGNTIYF. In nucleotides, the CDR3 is TGCAGTGCTAGAACCCCAGGGGGAAACACCATATATTTT.

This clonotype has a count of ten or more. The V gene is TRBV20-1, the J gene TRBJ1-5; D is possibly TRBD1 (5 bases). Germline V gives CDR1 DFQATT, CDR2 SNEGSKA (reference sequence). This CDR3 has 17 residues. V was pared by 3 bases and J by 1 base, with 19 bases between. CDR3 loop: CSASRGLFGGSNQPQHF. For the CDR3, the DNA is TGCAGTGCTAGCCGGGGCCTCTTTGGGGGGAGCAATCAGCCCCAGCATTTT.

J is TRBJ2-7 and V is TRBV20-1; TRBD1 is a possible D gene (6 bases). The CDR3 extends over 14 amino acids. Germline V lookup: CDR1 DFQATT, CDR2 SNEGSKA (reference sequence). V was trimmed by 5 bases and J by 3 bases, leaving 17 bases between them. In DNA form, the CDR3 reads TGCAGTGCTCGAATGGGGACACGGGTCTACGAGCAGTACTTC. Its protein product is CSARMGTRVYEQYF.

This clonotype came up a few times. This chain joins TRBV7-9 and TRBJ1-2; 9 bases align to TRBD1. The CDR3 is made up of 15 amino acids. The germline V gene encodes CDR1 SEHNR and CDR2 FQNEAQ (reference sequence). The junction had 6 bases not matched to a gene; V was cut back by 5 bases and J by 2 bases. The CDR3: CASSHRDRANYGYTF. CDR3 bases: TGTGCCAGCAGCCACCGGGACAGGGCCAACTATGGCTACACCTTC. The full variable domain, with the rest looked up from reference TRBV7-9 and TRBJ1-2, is DTGVSQNPRHKITKRGQNVTFRCDPISEHNRLYWYRQTLGQGPEFLTYFQNEAQLEKSRLLSDRFSAERPKGSFSTLEIQRTEQGDSAMYLCASSHRDRANYGYTFGSGTRLTVV.

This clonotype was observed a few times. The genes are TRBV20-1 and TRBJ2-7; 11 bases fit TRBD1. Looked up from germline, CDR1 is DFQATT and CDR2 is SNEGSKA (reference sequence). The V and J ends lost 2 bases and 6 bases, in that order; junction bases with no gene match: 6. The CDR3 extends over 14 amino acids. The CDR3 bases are TGCAGTGCTAGATCGGGACAGGGGGGCGCCGAGCAGTACTTC. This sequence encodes CSARSGQGGAEQYF.

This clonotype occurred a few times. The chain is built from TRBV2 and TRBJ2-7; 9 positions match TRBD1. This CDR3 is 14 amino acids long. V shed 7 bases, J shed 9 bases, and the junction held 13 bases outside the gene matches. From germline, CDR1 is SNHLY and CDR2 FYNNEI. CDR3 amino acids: CASTGGQGPLGQYF. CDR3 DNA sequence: TGTGCCAGCACGGGGGGACAGGGTCCCCTCGGGCAGTACTTC.

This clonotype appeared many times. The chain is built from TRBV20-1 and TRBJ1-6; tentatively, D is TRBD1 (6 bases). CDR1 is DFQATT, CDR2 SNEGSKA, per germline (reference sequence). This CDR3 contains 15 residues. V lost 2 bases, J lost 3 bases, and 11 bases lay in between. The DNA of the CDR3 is TGCAGTGCTAGATTCAGGGGTGGCTATAATTCACCCCTCCACTTT. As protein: CSARFRGGYNSPLHF.

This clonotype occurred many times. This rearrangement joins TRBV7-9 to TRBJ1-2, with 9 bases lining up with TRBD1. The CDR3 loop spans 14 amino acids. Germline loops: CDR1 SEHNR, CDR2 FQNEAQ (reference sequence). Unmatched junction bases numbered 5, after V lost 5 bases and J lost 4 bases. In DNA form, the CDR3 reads TGTGCCAGCAGCACGGGACAGGGAGTCTATGGCTACACCTTC. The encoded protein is CASSTGQGVYGYTF. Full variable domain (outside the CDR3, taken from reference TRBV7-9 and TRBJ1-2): DTGVSQNPRHKITKRGQNVTFRCDPISEHNRLYWYRQTLGQGPEFLTYFQNEAQLEKSRLLSDRFSAERPKGSFSTLEIQRTEQGDSAMYLCASSTGQGVYGYTFGSGTRLTVV.

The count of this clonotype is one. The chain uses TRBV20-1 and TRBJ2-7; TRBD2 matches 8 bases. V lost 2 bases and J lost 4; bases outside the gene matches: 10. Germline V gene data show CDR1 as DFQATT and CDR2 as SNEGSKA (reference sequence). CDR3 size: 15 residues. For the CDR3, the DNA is TGCAGTGCTAGACCTAGGGGGAGCGGGAGATACGAGCAGTACTTC. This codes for CSARPRGSGRYEQYF.

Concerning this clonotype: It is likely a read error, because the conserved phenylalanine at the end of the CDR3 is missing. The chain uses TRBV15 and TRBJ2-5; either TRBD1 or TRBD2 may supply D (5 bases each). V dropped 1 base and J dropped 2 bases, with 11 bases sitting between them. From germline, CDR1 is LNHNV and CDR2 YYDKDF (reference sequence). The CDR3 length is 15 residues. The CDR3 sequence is CATSRGGTEQETQYL. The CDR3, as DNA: TGTGCCACCAGCAGAGGAGGGACGGAGCAAGAGACCCAGTACCTC.

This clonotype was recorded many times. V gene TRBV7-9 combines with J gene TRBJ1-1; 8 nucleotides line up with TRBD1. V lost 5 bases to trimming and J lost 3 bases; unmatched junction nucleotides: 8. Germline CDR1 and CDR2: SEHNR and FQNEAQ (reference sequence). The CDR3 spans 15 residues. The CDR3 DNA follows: TGTGCCAGCAGCGGCCGGGGACAGGTCTACACTGAAGCTTTCTTT. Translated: CASSGRGQVYTEAFF.

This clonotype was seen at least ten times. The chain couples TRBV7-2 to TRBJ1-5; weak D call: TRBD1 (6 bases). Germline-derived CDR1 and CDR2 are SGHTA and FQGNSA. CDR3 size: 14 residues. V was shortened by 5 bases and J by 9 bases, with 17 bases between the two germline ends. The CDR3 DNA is TGTGCCAGCAGCCCCTTCACAGGAGGGGGGCCCCAGCATTTT. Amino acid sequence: CASSPFTGGGPQHF.

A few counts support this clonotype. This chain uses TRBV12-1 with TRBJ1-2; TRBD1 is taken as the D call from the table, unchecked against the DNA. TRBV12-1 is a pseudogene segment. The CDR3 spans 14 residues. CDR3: CASSYGTKGGGYTF. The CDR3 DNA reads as TGTGCCAGCAGCTACGGGACGAAAGGAGGTGGCTACACCTTC.

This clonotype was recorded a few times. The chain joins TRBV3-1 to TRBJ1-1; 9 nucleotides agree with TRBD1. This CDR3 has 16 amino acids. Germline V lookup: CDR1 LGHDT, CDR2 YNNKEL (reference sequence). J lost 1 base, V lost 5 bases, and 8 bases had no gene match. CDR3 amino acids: CASSSRDRAWNTEAFF. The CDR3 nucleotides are TGTGCCAGCAGCTCCCGGGACAGGGCTTGGAACACTGAAGCTTTCTTT.

CDR3 protein: CSVMQGIGTEAFF. The CDR3 nucleotides are TGCAGCGTCATGCAGGGAATTGGGACTGAAGCTTTCTTT. This chain joins TRBV29-1 and TRBJ1-1; D may be TRBD1 (5 bases). CDR1 and CDR2 (germline): SQVTM, ANQGSEA. The length of the CDR3 is 13 residues. Trimming shortened V by 6 bases and J by 5 bases, and 16 bases separated the two germline ends.

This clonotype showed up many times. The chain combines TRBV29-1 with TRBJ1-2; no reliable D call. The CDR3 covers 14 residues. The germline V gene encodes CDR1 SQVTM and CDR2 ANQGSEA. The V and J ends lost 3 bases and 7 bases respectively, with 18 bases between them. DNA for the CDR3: TGCAGCGTTGATTTCCAACAAAAGGCTGGTGGCTACACCTTC. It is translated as CSVDFQQKAGGYTF.

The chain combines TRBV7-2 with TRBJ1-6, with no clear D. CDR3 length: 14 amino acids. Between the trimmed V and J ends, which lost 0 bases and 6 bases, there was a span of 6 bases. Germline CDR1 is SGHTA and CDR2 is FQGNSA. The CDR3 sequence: CASSLAFANSPLHF. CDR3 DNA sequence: TGTGCCAGCAGCTTAGCGTTTGCTAATTCACCCCTCCACTTT.

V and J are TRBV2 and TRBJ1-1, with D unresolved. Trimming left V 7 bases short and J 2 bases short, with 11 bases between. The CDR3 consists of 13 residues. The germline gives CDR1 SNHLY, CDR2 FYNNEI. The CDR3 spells CASMPFPNTEAFF. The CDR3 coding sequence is TGTGCCAGCATGCCCTTCCCAAACACTGAAGCTTTCTTT. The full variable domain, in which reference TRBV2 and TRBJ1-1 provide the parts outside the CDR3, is EPEVTQTPSHQVTQMGQEVILRCVPISNHLYFYWYRQILGQKVEFLVSFYNNEISEKSEIFDDQFSVERPDGSNFTLKIRSTKLEDSAMYFCASMPFPNTEAFFGQGTRLTVV.